The source of this TCR beta chain is a study of metastatic and nonmetastatic thyroid tumors. Study as a whole: The authors compared repertoires across blood and tumor or nodule tissue from malignant and benign thyroid patients.

With 6 bases removed from V and 1 base from J, the gap between germline ends came to 7 bases. There are 12 residues in the CDR3. CDR1 is SGHRS and CDR2 is YFSETQ in the germline V gene. All patients were untreated before thyroid surgery. TCRdb re-clonotyped the PCR reads via MiXCR. The sample comprises thousands of clones, 30% to 35% of which are singletons, and 10% to 15% rests with the top ten. The chain is built from TRBV5-1 and TRBJ1-1; D gene unclear. The sequencing sample was made of adjacent normal tissue. The origin of this receptor is a female donor with papillary thyroid cancer or a benign thyroid nodule (not recorded which). Some clones in this sample may be carry-over from other donors' samples. CDR3 coding DNA: TGCGCCAGCATCGGAGCGAACACTGAAGCTTTCTTT. This codes for CASIGANTEAFF.